The source of this T cell receptor (beta chain) is a study of cytomegalovirus exposure and HLA in healthy donors. About the study: Roughly 80% of a few hundred genotyped donors fell in the Caucasian-associated ancestry cluster.

The study's findings and limits: Near-uniform donor sequencing depth was presumed by presence/absence analyses.

In the PCR, 60 Vbeta and 13 Jbeta primers were used. Clones were sequenced by immunoSEQ multiplex PCR, and TCRdb holds only the in-frame ones, with some missing. The table shows roughly 120,000 clones, with 80% occurring only once. Turning to this clone: The antigen is unknown.

Germline-derived CDR1 and CDR2 are MNHNY and SVGAGI (reference sequence). This CDR3 contains 15 residues. Trimming took 0 bases from V and 7 from J, leaving 12 bases between them. This receptor was obtained from a man aged 25 to 45 in good health and CMV-seronegative. The V and J genes are TRBV6-6 and TRBJ2-2; weak D call: TRBD2 (6 bases). Sequencing was done on a sample of PBMCs. The CDR3 here is CASSYSKDYHGELFF. The DNA for the CDR3 is TGTGCCAGCAGTTACTCGAAGGACTACCACGGGGAGCTGTTTTTT.